These 18 T cell receptor beta chains were sequenced from one sample in a study of cytomegalovirus exposure and HLA in healthy donors. Amplification used 60 Vbeta primers and 13 Jbeta primers. Clones were read by immunoSEQ multiplex PCR, and TCRdb kept only the in-frame ones, dropping some. This table has roughly 130,000 clones, just over 70% appearing once. The sample consisted of PBMCs. The source is a woman aged 60-70 years in good health and CMV-seropositive.

In this sample, this clone turned up once. J is TRBJ2-6 and V is TRBV27, with TRBD1 as a possible D gene (5 bases). This CDR3 contains 17 residues. CDR1 is MNHEY and CDR2 is SMNVEV in the germline V gene (reference sequence). Trimming stripped 5 bases from V and 0 bases from J, with 14 bases between. Written as DNA, the CDR3 is TGTGCCAGCAGTATAACCAGGGTTAGCTCTGGGGCCAACGTCCTGACTTTC. Translated, it gives CASSITRVSSGANVLTF.

V and J are TRBV5-1 and TRBJ2-2; the match to TRBD2 covers 8 bases. V shed 0 bases and J 2 bases; nucleotides not matched to a gene: 6. The germline CDR1 and CDR2 sequences are SGHRS and YFSETQ. The CDR3 is 17 amino acids. This CDR3 is CASSLVAGGPNTGELFF. As DNA, the CDR3 is TGCGCCAGCAGCTTGGTTGCGGGGGGACCTAACACCGGGGAGCTGTTTTTT.

The chain has TRBV18 and TRBJ1-1; D is uncertain. The ends were cut back, 6 bases at V and 3 bases at J, with 14 bases in the middle. CDR1 is KGHSH and CDR2 is LQKENI in the germline V gene. The CDR3 contains 14 residues. The CDR3 loop is CASSREGRDTEAFF. The DNA for the CDR3 is TGTGCCAGCTCCCGGGAAGGCCGGGACACTGAAGCTTTCTTT.

The gene calls are TRBV6-6 and TRBJ2-7; TRBD1 might be the D (5 bases). V dropped 0 bases and J dropped 2 bases, with 14 bases sitting between them. Germline V gene lookup returns CDR1 MNHNY and CDR2 SVGAGI (reference sequence). This CDR3 has 16 residues. CDR3 nucleotides: TGTGCCAGCAGTTACTCGGCCCGGCAGGGTACCTACGAGCAGTACTTC. Translated, it gives CASSYSARQGTYEQYF.

This clone was seen only a few times. CDR3 residues: CASSDAGTGVSKDTEAFF. The CDR3 nucleotides read TGTGCCAGCAGTGACGCCGGGACAGGGGTGAGTAAGGACACTGAAGCTTTCTTT. The chain employs TRBV6-4 and TRBJ1-1; 10 bases are shared with TRBD1. Germline assignment: CDR1 MRHNA and CDR2 SNTAGT. The CDR3 totals 18 residues. With 2 bases clipped from V and 3 bases from J, the junction kept 12 bases outside the gene matches.

The chain carries TRBV4-1 and TRBJ1-5, with a possible D match to TRBD1 (5 bases). CDR1 is MGHRA, CDR2 YSYEKL, per germline. The V end was cut by 0 bases, the J end by 10 bases, with 16 bases between. CDR3 length: 15 residues. The CDR3 DNA follows: TGCGCCAGCAGCCAAGAGGCAGGGCCCTTTAAACCCCAGCATTTT. As protein: CASSQEAGPFKPQHF.

The chain employs TRBV27 and TRBJ2-5; a weak D match, TRBD2 (7 bases). Germline CDR1 and CDR2: MNHEY and SMNVEV (reference sequence). The CDR3 runs 14 residues. Trimming cost V 8 bases and J 2 bases, with 15 bases left between them. In DNA, the CDR3 is TGTGCCAGCCGGGGGGCTAGCGGACAAGAGACCCAGTACTTC. Translated, it gives CASRGASGQETQYF.

In this sample, this clone turned up a few times. V gene TRBV2 combines with J gene TRBJ1-2; 8 nucleotides match TRBD1. Germline trimming cut 6 bases from V and 5 bases from J; bases unmatched to any gene: 5. Germline assignment: CDR1 SNHLY and CDR2 FYNNEI. The CDR3 extends over 13 amino acids. CDR3 region: CASRDREIYGYTF. Written as DNA, the CDR3 is TGTGCCAGCAGGGACAGGGAAATTTATGGCTACACCTTC.

The chain carries TRBV4-1 and TRBJ1-4, with D unclear. This CDR3 contains 17 residues. Germline V CDR1 and CDR2: MGHRA, YSYEKL. V was trimmed by 0 bases and J by 7 bases, leaving 18 bases between them. CDR3 in amino acids: CASSQDYATEAGEKLFF. The DNA of the CDR3 is TGCGCCAGCAGCCAAGATTATGCCACCGAAGCAGGTGAAAAACTGTTTTTT.

This clone was counted a few times. The chain employs TRBV5-6 and TRBJ1-5, with TRBD1 matching over 10 bases. J was trimmed by 3 bases and V by 2 bases; bases with no gene match: 11. Germline values: CDR1 SGHDT, CDR2 YYEEEE. The CDR3 covers 18 residues. CDR3 DNA: TGTGCCAGCAGCTTCGGGACAGGGGAGTCCCCGGCCAATCAGCCCCAGCATTTT. The encoded protein is CASSFGTGESPANQPQHF.

V gene TRBV2 combines with J gene TRBJ1-3; TRBD1 agrees at 8 bases. The CDR3 runs to 18 residues. Germline CDR1 reads SNHLY; CDR2 reads FYNNEI. Losses at the gene ends were 1 base for V and 4 bases for J; bases not matched to a gene: 12. DNA of the CDR3: TGTGCCAGCAGTGAAGAGGCGACAGGGGAAGTTTCCGGAAACACCATATATTTT. Translation gives CASSEEATGEVSGNTIYF.

The chain combines TRBV5-1 with TRBJ1-1; the match to TRBD1 covers 9 bases. This CDR3 has 13 amino acids. The junction had 6 bases not matched to a gene; V was cut back by 5 bases and J by 7 bases. Per the germline V gene, CDR1 is SGHRS and CDR2 is YFSETQ. CDR3 bases: TGCGCCAGCAGTCCGGGACAGGGCTATGAAGCTTTCTTT. Translating gives CASSPGQGYEAFF.

Notes on this clone: Within the sample, other DNA sequences also encode this same CDR3. The J gene is TRBJ1-1, the V gene TRBV6-5; 7 bases line up with TRBD1. The CDR3 is 14 residues long. CDR1 and CDR2 (germline): MNHEY, SVGAGI. Trimming at V came to 5 bases and at J to 1 base, leaving 4 bases not matched to a gene. In DNA form, the CDR3 reads TGTGCCAGCAGTCCCAGACAGGGGAACACTGAAGCTTTCTTT. Encoded protein: CASSPRQGNTEAFF.

This chain joins TRBV27 and TRBJ2-7; no reliable D call. Per germline, CDR1 MNHEY and CDR2 SMNVEV (reference sequence). The CDR3 length is 14 residues. The V and J ends lost 5 bases and 2 bases respectively, with 13 bases between them. DNA of the CDR3: TGTGCCAGCAGTGCGAACCAACCCGCCTACGAGCAGTACTTC. It specifies CASSANQPAYEQYF.

This chain uses TRBV27 with TRBJ2-2, with a possible D match to TRBD1 (5 bases). V was shortened by 3 bases and J by 4 bases, with 12 bases between the two germline ends. The CDR3 sequence is 15 residues long. Per the germline V gene, CDR1 is MNHEY and CDR2 is SMNVEV (reference sequence). The CDR3 coding sequence is TGTGCCAGCAGTTTCGAGGCAGGGATCACCGGGGAGCTGTTTTTT. It specifies CASSFEAGITGELFF.

The table lists this clone with a few counts. V and J are TRBV11-3 and TRBJ2-7, with D possibly matching TRBD1 (6 bases). V gave up 5 bases and J gave up 2 bases, with 13 bases separating them. Germline CDR1 is SGHNT and CDR2 is YENEEA. The CDR3 loop spans 14 amino acids. The CDR3 DNA is TGTGCCAGCAGCCTTAGGGACATCCCCTACGAGCAGTACTTC. Translated, it gives CASSLRDIPYEQYF. The variable domain in full, with the rest retrieved from reference TRBV11-3 and TRBJ2-7, is EAGVVQSPRYKIIEKKQPVAFWCNPISGHNTLYWYLQNLGQGPELLIRYENEEAVDDSQLPKDRFSAERLKGVDSTLKIQPAELGDSAVYLCASSLRDIPYEQYFGPGTRLTVT.

V gene TRBV7-2 combines with J gene TRBJ1-2; perhaps TRBD1 as D (5 bases). Germline V gene lookup returns CDR1 SGHTA and CDR2 FQGNSA. The CDR3 runs to 14 residues. Trimming took off 1 base at V and 2 bases at J, with 8 bases between the two ends. The CDR3: CASSLVQGNYGYTF. DNA for the CDR3: TGTGCCAGCAGCTTAGTTCAGGGCAACTATGGCTACACCTTC.

The chain uses TRBV10-3 and TRBJ2-1; D may be TRBD1 (6 bases). In germline, CDR1 is ENHRY, CDR2 SYGVKD. The V gene lost 6 bases and the J gene lost 4 bases, with 13 bases spanning the gap. There are 14 residues in the CDR3. CDR3: CAIRAGTQYNEQFF. The CDR3 DNA reads as TGTGCCATCAGGGCCGGGACACAGTACAATGAGCAGTTCTTC.